This paragraph reports one TCR beta chain. As yet, its antigen is unknown. The sample belongs to a study of T cell repertoires in cytomegalovirus infection. About the research overall: CMV infection together with matching HLA type was indicated by public TCR beta signatures.

The CDR3 has 12 amino acids. CDR1 is MNHEY and CDR2 is SMNVEV in the germline V gene (reference sequence). Trimming removed 5 bases from V and 9 bases from J; junction bases left unmatched: 4. In TCRdb, the reads were re-called with MiXCR into one record per CDR3 protein. The table records 900,000 to 950,000 distinct CDR3 sequences, around 32% of them present only once. The chain joins TRBV27 to TRBJ2-3; 8 bases fit TRBD2. The clonotype originates from a human donor in good health (CMV status not recorded). Some clones in this sample may be carry-over from other donors' samples. The source was cultured CD8+ T cells from PBMCs, collected from culture after CMV antigen stimulation. The CDR3 sequence: CASSVAGRTQYF. The CDR3, as DNA: TGTGCCAGCAGTGTAGCGGGGCGGACGCAGTATTTT.